A single sample is the source of the 29 T cell receptor beta chains below, sequenced in a study of tumor-infiltrating lymphocytes in primary liver carcinoma. The study extracted blood RNA from unsorted whole blood and also extracted germline DNA. Synthesis of TCR beta cDNA was carried out from approximately 0.55 ug total RNA with a constant-region primer. Nested multiplex PCR, run for three rounds with slightly modified ARM-PCR, yielded TCR beta libraries. A C-beta reverse primer was combined with TRBV1-TRBV30 forward primers in the first two PCR rounds, and each round had approximately 10 cycles. TCRdb re-called the multiplex PCR reads through MiXCR, storing one row per CDR3 protein. Here the sample spans nearly 200,000 distinct CDR3 sequences, around 60% being singletons. The specimen was peripheral blood. Every receptor here comes from a woman aged 55 to 70 with primary liver carcinoma and hepatitis B virus infection.

On this clonotype itself: One end of the junction does not line up with germline, which may come from a read error. This chain uses TRBV11-2 with TRBJ2-7; the match to TRBD2 covers 9 bases. Per the germline V gene, CDR1 is SGHAT and CDR2 is FQNNGV. CDR3 length: 15 residues. The CDR3 sequence is CASSPSGGGGYERYF. In nucleotides, the CDR3 is TGTGCCAGCAGTCCCTCGGGCGGGGGGGGCTACGAGCGGTACTTC.

The table lists this clonotype with many counts. The rearrangement links TRBV14 to TRBJ2-1, with 7 bases identical to TRBD2. Germline V gene sequence: CDR1 SGHDN, CDR2 FVKESK. This CDR3 comprises 15 residues. Losses at the gene ends were 4 bases for V and 6 bases for J; bases not matched to a gene: 9. CDR3 bases: TGTGCCAGCAGCCTAGGGCGGGGGAGGGCCAATGAGCAGTTCTTC. It specifies CASSLGRGRANEQFF.

Details on this clonotype: The junction departs from germline at one end; a sequencing error may be responsible. J is TRBJ2-7 and V is TRBV11-3; maybe TRBD1 (6 bases). Germline-derived CDR1 and CDR2 are SGHNT and YENEEA. The CDR3 runs 15 residues. The CDR3 region is CASSLVGTPFYEQYF. CDR3 nucleotide sequence: TGTGCCAGTAGCTTAGTCGGGACACCATTCTACGAGCAGTACTTC.

The chain has TRBV5-1 and TRBJ2-5; D not certain. V shed 4 bases and J shed 0 bases, with 7 bases lying between them. CDR1 SGHRS and CDR2 YFSETQ come from the germline V gene. The CDR3 runs to 13 residues. The CDR3 spells CASSVTHQETQYF. In DNA form, the CDR3 reads TGCGCCAGCAGCGTGACTCACCAAGAGACCCAGTACTTC.

Turning to this clonotype: A single base separates this from a much larger clone, so it may be a read error. The rearrangement links TRBV12-3 or TRBV12-4 to TRBJ1-1, with TRBD1 matching over 11 bases. J was trimmed by 1 base and V by 6 bases; bases with no gene match: 7. This CDR3 contains 16 residues. The CDR3 is CASSSGQGGANTEAFF. The CDR3 bases are TGTGCCAGCAGCTCGGGACAGGGGGGGGCGAACACTGAAGCTTTCTTT.

Of note for this clonotype: The conserved phenylalanine or tryptophan is not found at the CDR3 terminus, so this likely reflects a read error. The limits of the CDR3 on the DNA are not certain, so only TCRdb's listed CDR3 is given. The chain recombines TRBV11-2 with TRBJ2-4. From its first to its last residue, the CDR3 has 12 amino acids. Looked up from germline, CDR1 is SGHAT and CDR2 is FQNNGV. The CDR3 sequence: CASSLAGNIRYL.

The chain is built from TRBV15 and TRBJ2-3; tentative D call: TRBD2 (5 bases). V gave up 4 bases and J gave up 6 bases, with 17 bases separating them. Germline CDR1 is LNHNV and CDR2 is YYDKDF (reference sequence). The CDR3 has 15 residues. The CDR3 DNA reads as TGTGCCACCAGCACCCCGACCTCATCGGGGGATACGCAGTATTTT. Translating gives CATSTPTSSGDTQYF.

Details on this clonotype: The junction departs from the called germline gene at one end, perhaps through a read error. This rearrangement joins TRBV6-5 to TRBJ1-2; tentatively, D is TRBD1 (6 bases). This CDR3 has 15 residues. From germline, CDR1 is MNHEY and CDR2 SVGAGI. The CDR3 region has the DNA TGTGCCAGCTGTTACTCCCCGGACAGTCACTATGGCTACACCTTC. Its protein product is CASCYSPDSHYGYTF.

This clonotype was counted a single time. A much bigger clone sits one base away, suggesting this may be a read error. The chain has TRBV6-2 or TRBV6-3 and TRBJ2-1; D unresolved. The CDR3 loop spans 12 amino acids. In germline, CDR1 is MNHEY, CDR2 SVGEGT. V was cut by 2 bases and J by 10 bases, with 9 bases left in between. Written as DNA, the CDR3 is TGTGCCAGCAGTTACCCCCTCCGGGAGCAGTTCTTC. Translated, it gives CASSYPLREQFF.

This sequence joins TRBV4-1 and TRBJ1-2; D may be TRBD1 (6 bases). Trimming shortened V by 0 bases and J by 1 base, and 12 bases separated the two germline ends. The CDR3 spans 16 residues. CDR1 is MGHRA, CDR2 YSYEKL, per germline. CDR3 nucleotides: TGCGCCAGCAGCCAAGATTGGGGGGCCCTTAACTATGGCTACACCTTC. This translates into CASSQDWGALNYGYTF.

The J gene is TRBJ1-5, the V gene TRBV11-2, with TRBD1 identical over 8 bases. Germline values: CDR1 SGHAT, CDR2 FQNNGV. CDR3 length: 14 amino acids. V lost 5 bases to trimming and J lost 15 bases; unmatched junction nucleotides: 15. The CDR3 loop reads CASSPGQGNQHLHF. As DNA, the CDR3 is TGTGCCAGCAGCCCCGGACAGGGAAATCAGCACCTGCATTTT.

The table lists this clonotype with a count of one. The junction and the germline gene differ at one end; a read error may be behind it. CDR3 protein: CAGSLDWGNTEAFF. CDR3 sequence (DNA): TGTGCCGGCAGTTTAGACTGGGGAAACACTGAAGCTTTCTTT. V is TRBV12-3 or TRBV12-4 and J is TRBJ1-1; no clear D gene. This CDR3 contains 14 residues.

A single count supports this clonotype. The junction departs from germline at one end; a sequencing error may be responsible. This sequence joins TRBV7-9 and TRBJ2-5; D gene uncertain. The CDR3 totals 13 residues. Germline V CDR1 and CDR2: SEHNR, FQNEAQ (reference sequence). The CDR3 nucleotides read TGTGCCAGCAGCTTATTGCTCCAAGAGACACAGTACTTC. Translating it yields CASSLLLQETQYF.

Turning to this clonotype: Germline is not matched at one junction end, which may reflect a read error. The chain uses TRBV5-6 and TRBJ2-1, with TRBD1 matching 7 bases. Germline V gives CDR1 SGHDT, CDR2 YYEEEE. This CDR3 comprises 14 residues. CDR3 DNA sequence: TGCGCCAGCATCTACGGGACAGAGTACAATGAGCAGTTCTTT. This codes for CASIYGTEYNEQFF. The full variable domain, in which reference TRBV5-6 and TRBJ2-1 provide the parts outside the CDR3, is DAGVTQSPTHLIKTRGQQVTLRCSPKSGHDTVSWYQQALGQGPQFIFQYYEEEERQRGNFPDRFSGHQFPNYSSELNVNALLLGDSALYLCASIYGTEYNEQFFGPGTRLTVL.

This clonotype has ten or more counts. The rearrangement links TRBV6-5 to TRBJ1-1; the match to TRBD1 covers 7 bases. Per the germline V gene, CDR1 is MNHEY and CDR2 is SVGAGI. Losses at the gene ends were 5 bases for V and 5 bases for J; bases not matched to a gene: 5. CDR3 size: 13 residues. CDR3 loop: CASSDRVRTEAFF. The DNA for the CDR3 is TGTGCCAGCAGTGACAGGGTACGGACTGAAGCTTTCTTT.

The chain joins TRBV5-1 to TRBJ2-2; 13 nucleotides align to TRBD2. The ends lost 4 bases at V and 4 bases at J; junction bases unmatched: 7. Germline CDR1 SGHRS, CDR2 YFSETQ. This CDR3 is 17 amino acids long. CDR3 sequence: CASSQPGLAGSTGELFF. The CDR3 DNA reads as TGCGCCAGCAGCCAACCGGGACTAGCGGGAAGCACCGGGGAGCTGTTTTTT.

Notes on this clonotype: The conserved final phenylalanine or tryptophan is absent from the CDR3, which likely points to a read error. The rearrangement joins TRBV11-2 to TRBJ2-3; TRBD2 might be the D (5 bases). This CDR3 comprises 14 residues. With 0 bases removed from V and 10 bases from J, the gap between germline ends came to 14 bases. From germline, CDR1 is SGHAT and CDR2 FQNNGV. The CDR3 loop is CASSLESSRRSQYS. CDR3 coding DNA: TGTGCCAGCAGCTTAGAGTCTAGCAGGAGGTCGCAGTATTCT.

This clonotype was picked up one time. The CDR3 sequence: CASSSDVTSGNYNEQFF. The CDR3 DNA sequence: TGTGCCAGCAGCTCCGACGTAACTAGCGGGAACTACAATGAGCAGTTCTTC. This rearrangement joins TRBV6-1 to TRBJ2-1, with TRBD2 matching 10 bases. The length of the CDR3 is 17 residues. The J segment lost 3 bases and the V segment lost 6 bases, leaving 11 bases of the junction unmatched. The germline V gene has CDR1 MNHNS and CDR2 SASEGT.

The genes are TRBV6-1 and TRBJ2-1; a possible D gene is TRBD2 (5 bases). The CDR3 runs to 14 residues. CDR1 and CDR2 (germline): MNHNS, SASEGT. V gave up 2 bases and J gave up 4 bases, with 9 bases separating them. The CDR3 protein is CASSEFGEYNEQFF. The CDR3 bases are TGTGCCAGCAGTGAATTCGGGGAATACAATGAGCAGTTCTTC.

This rearrangement joins TRBV28 to TRBJ2-7, with D perhaps matching TRBD1 (6 bases). The ends were cut back, 5 bases at V and 2 bases at J, with 10 bases in the middle. CDR3 length: 13 amino acids. The V gene's germline CDR1 is MDHEN and CDR2 SYDVKM. CDR3 sequence (DNA): TGTGCCAGCAGTGTACAGGGCGCCTACGAGCAGTACTTC. It specifies CASSVQGAYEQYF.

J is TRBJ2-3 and V is TRBV6-1, with D possibly being TRBD1 (5 bases). CDR3 length equals 15 residues. Trimming stripped 5 bases from V and 5 bases from J, with 17 bases between. CDR1 is MNHNS and CDR2 is SASEGT in the germline V gene. CDR3 protein: CASSTGPGAIDTQYF. The CDR3 DNA follows: TGTGCCAGCAGTACCGGGCCTGGGGCAATAGATACGCAGTATTTT.

Comments on this clonotype: The junction and the germline gene differ at one end; a read error may be behind it. The rearrangement links TRBV6-5 to TRBJ2-4, with 7 bases lining up with TRBD2. CDR3 length: 17 amino acids. From germline, CDR1 is MNHEY and CDR2 SVGAGI. The CDR3, as DNA: TGTGCCGGCAGTTACGTCGAAGGACTAGTAGCCAAAAACATTCAGTACTTC. As protein: CAGSYVEGLVAKNIQYF.

A word on this clonotype: Germline is not matched at one junction end, which may reflect a read error. This chain uses TRBV11-2 with TRBJ2-5, with 7 nucleotides matching TRBD1. The germline gives CDR1 SGHAT, CDR2 FQNNGV. The CDR3 totals 13 residues. Here the CDR3 DNA reads TGTGCCAGTAGCTCACAGGGGCTAGAGACCCAGTACTTC. Its translation is CASSSQGLETQYF.

In its sample, this clonotype was seen a few times. The chain has TRBV5-1 and TRBJ2-7, with TRBD1 identical over 7 bases. The germline V gene has CDR1 SGHRS and CDR2 YFSETQ. V trimming: 6 bases; J trimming: 2 bases; junction bases outside the gene matches: 8. This CDR3 comprises 14 residues. The CDR3 is CASTPRDRPYEQYF. CDR3 coding DNA: TGCGCCAGCACCCCCCGGGACAGACCCTACGAGCAGTACTTC.

This clonotype was seen ten or more times. The V and J genes are TRBV6-5 and TRBJ2-7, with 8 bases identical to TRBD1. The CDR3 contains 15 residues. Trimming removed 0 bases from V and 3 bases from J; junction bases left unmatched: 4. Per germline, CDR1 MNHEY and CDR2 SVGAGI. In DNA form, the CDR3 reads TGTGCCAGCAGTTACTCTGCAGGGGGCATCTACGAGCAGTACTTC. It codes for CASSYSAGGIYEQYF.

With respect to this clonotype: Since the CDR3 does not end with the conserved phenylalanine or tryptophan, this likely comes from a read error. The CDR3 sequence: CASSIRQGGSGANVLTL. CDR3 in DNA: TGTGCCAGCAGTATCCGACAGGGGGGGTCTGGGGCCAACGTCCTGACTCTC. This rearrangement joins TRBV12-3 or TRBV12-4 to TRBJ2-6, with 9 bases that match TRBD1. Trimming removed 5 bases from V and 1 base from J; junction bases left unmatched: 6. The CDR3 contains 17 residues.

In the case of this clonotype: This may be a read error: a much more frequent sequence differs by one nucleotide. This CDR3 is missing its conserved last phenylalanine or tryptophan, likely due to a read error. V and J are TRBV4-1 and TRBJ2-3; D not certain. This CDR3 is built from 13 residues. V was pared by 2 bases and J by 1 base, with 4 bases between. Looked up from germline, CDR1 is MGHRA and CDR2 is YSYEKL. CDR3 DNA sequence: TGCGCCAGCAGCCAACAGGGCACAGATACGCAGTATTTG. As protein: CASSQQGTDTQYL.

The chain has TRBV28 and TRBJ2-7; D might be TRBD2 (5 bases). The V and J ends lost 4 bases and 4 bases respectively, with 17 bases between them. This CDR3 is 15 amino acids long. CDR1 MDHEN and CDR2 SYDVKM come from the germline V gene. CDR3 in DNA: TGTGCCAGCAGTTCTCAAGTGGGAGCGATATACGAGCAGTACTTC. Its protein product is CASSSQVGAIYEQYF. The whole variable domain, remainder taken from reference TRBV28 and TRBJ2-7, is DVKVTQSSRYLVKRTGEKVFLECVQDMDHENMFWYRQDPGLGLRLIYFSYDVKMKEKGDIPEGYSVSREKKERFSLILESASTNQTSMYLCASSSQVGAIYEQYFGPGTRLTVT.

Only one count was recorded for this clonotype. The chain carries TRBV7-9 and TRBJ2-1; 10 bases fit TRBD2. The V segment lost 1 base and the J segment 9 bases; nucleotides outside the gene matches: 6. The CDR3 is made up of 15 amino acids. CDR1 is SEHNR and CDR2 is FQNEAQ in the germline V gene (reference sequence). Here the CDR3 reads CASSLVASGSTEQFF. In DNA, the CDR3 is TGTGCCAGCAGCTTAGTGGCTAGCGGGAGTACTGAGCAGTTCTTC. Full variable domain (rest looked up from reference TRBV7-9 and TRBJ2-1): DTGVSQNPRHKITKRGQNVTFRCDPISEHNRLYWYRQTLGQGPEFLTYFQNEAQLEKSRLLSDRFSAERPKGSFSTLEIQRTEQGDSAMYLCASSLVASGSTEQFFGPGTRLTVL.